Listed below are T cell receptor beta chains from one sample, sequenced in a study of cytomegalovirus exposure and HLA in healthy donors. Only in-frame clones appear in the TCRdb table, and some are missing; sequencing was by immunoSEQ multiplex PCR. This table holds about 31,000 clones, 85% to 90% found once. The sequencing input was PBMCs. These receptors all come from a boy aged 10-17 years in good health and CMV-seronegative. CDR3s include the opening cysteine and the closing phenylalanine or tryptophan.

J gene,V gene,CDR3 protein
TRBJ1-5,TRBV2,CASRENTAINQPQHF
TRBJ2-3,TRBV9,CASSVRAGGQTTDTQYF
TRBJ2-1,TRBV5-1,CASSLVYGDDEQFF
TRBJ1-1,TRBV5-4,CASSLKDTDTEAFF
TRBJ2-3,TRBV5-4,CASSLAMRRIGTDTQYF
TRBJ1-5,TRBV5-4,CASSLDSQPQHF
-,TRBV6-1,CASSTKTGDSYEQYF
TRBJ1-1,TRBV25-1,CASSEYQTVTEAFF
TRBJ1-3,TRBV28,CASSLNRISGNTIYF
TRBJ1-2,TRBV5-4,CASSLVGGSGYGYTF